This TCR beta chain originates from a study of radiation and T cells in renal cell carcinoma. This CDR3 comprises 14 residues. The germline CDR1 and CDR2 sequences are MDHEN and SYDVKM. V dropped 2 bases and J dropped 2 bases, with 7 bases sitting between them. Time point here: blood 4 weeks post-SBRT, at nephrectomy. Treatment: 15 Gy SBRT to primary tumor, nephrectomy 4 weeks later. This renal cell carcinoma was of the clear cell type. TCRdb keeps only in-frame clones here, not all; method: immunoSEQ multiplex PCR. The data show around 140,000 clones, with 75% to 90% seen just once and less than 20% held by the top ten. This clone was counted only a few times.

This TCR came from a woman between 45 and 60 years old with renal cell carcinoma. The genes are TRBV28 and TRBJ1-5; D ambiguous. The input for sequencing was blood, taken from a patient whose treatment included radiotherapy and nephrectomy. In nucleotides, the CDR3 is TGTGCCAGCAGTTTAGGCGGCGGCAATCAGCCCCAGCATTTT. Translated, it gives CASSLGGGNQPQHF.